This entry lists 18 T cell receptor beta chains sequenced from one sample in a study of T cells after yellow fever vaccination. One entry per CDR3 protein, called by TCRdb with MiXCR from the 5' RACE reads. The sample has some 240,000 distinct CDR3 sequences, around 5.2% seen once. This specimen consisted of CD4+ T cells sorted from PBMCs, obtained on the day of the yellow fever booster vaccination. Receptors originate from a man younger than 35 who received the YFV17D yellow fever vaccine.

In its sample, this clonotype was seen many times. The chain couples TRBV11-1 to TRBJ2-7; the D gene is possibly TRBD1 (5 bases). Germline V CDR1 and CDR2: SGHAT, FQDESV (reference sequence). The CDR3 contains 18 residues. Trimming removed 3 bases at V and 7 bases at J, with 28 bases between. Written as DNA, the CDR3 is TGTGCCAGCAGCTTGGCCCCGTTGGGGCCCAACCTCCTCTGGGAGCAGTACGTC. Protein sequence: CASSLAPLGPNLLWEQYV.

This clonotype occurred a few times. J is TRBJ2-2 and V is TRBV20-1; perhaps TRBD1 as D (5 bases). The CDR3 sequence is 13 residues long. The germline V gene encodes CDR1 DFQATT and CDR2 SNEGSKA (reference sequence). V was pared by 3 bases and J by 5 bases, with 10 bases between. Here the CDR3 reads CSARPQGTGELFF. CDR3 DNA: TGCAGTGCTAGGCCCCAGGGAACCGGGGAGCTGTTTTTT.

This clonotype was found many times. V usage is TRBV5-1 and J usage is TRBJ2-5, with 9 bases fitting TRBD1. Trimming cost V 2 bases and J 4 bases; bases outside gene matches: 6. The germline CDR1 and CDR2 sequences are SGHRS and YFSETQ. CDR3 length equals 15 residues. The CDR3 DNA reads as TGCGCCAGCAGCTTACAGGGGGCTTCAGGAGAGACCCAGTACTTC. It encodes CASSLQGASGETQYF.

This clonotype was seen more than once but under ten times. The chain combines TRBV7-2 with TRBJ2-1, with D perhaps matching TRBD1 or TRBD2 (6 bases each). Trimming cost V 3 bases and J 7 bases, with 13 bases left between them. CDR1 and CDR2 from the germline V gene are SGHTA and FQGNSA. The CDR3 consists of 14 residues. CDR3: CASSFWGARNEQFF. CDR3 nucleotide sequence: TGTGCCAGCAGCTTTTGGGGGGCCAGGAATGAGCAGTTCTTC.

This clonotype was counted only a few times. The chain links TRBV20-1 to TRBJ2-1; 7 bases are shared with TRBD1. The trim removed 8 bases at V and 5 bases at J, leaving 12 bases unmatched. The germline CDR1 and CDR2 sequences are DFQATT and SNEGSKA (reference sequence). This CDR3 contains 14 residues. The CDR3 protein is CSILEGAQDNEQFF. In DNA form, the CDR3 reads TGCAGTATCCTTGAGGGGGCTCAGGACAATGAGCAGTTCTTC.

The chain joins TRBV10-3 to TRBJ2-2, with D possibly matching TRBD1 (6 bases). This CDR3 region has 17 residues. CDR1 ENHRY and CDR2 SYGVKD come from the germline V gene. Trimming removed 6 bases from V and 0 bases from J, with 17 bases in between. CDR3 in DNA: TGTGCCATCAGGCCCGCTGCAGGGGATGCGAACACCGGGGAGCTGTTTTTT. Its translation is CAIRPAAGDANTGELFF.

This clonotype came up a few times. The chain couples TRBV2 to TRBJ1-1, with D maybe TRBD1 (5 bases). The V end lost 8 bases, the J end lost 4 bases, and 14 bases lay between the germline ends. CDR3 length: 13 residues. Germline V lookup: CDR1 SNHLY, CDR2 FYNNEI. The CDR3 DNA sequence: TGTGCCAGCGGATACTCAGGGTTCACTGAAGCTTTCTTT. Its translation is CASGYSGFTEAFF.

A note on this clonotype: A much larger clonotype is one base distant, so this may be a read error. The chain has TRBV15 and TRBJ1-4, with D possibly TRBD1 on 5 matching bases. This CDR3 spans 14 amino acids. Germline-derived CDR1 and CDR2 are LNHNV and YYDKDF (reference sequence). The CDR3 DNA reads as TGTGCCACCAGCAGAGGCAGGGTAGATGAAAAACTGATTTTT. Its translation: CATSRGRVDEKLIF.

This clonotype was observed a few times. The CDR3 spells CASSLGRTGLVAFF. The CDR3 DNA reads TGTGCCAGCAGCTTAGGAAGGACAGGGCTGGTAGCTTTCTTT. The chain uses TRBV7-2 and TRBJ1-1; the match to TRBD1 covers 8 bases. Germline assignment: CDR1 SGHTA and CDR2 FQGNSA. CDR3 length: 14 residues. Germline trimming cut 1 base from V and 10 bases from J; bases unmatched to any gene: 8.

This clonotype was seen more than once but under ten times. The CDR3 sequence: CASSPTAAGELFF. CDR3 in DNA: TGTGCCAGCAGCCCGACCGCCGCCGGGGAGCTGTTTTTT. This chain connects TRBV9 to TRBJ2-2; D ambiguous. Germline V gene lookup returns CDR1 SGDLS and CDR2 YYNGEE. The V end was cut by 4 bases, the J end by 6 bases, with 10 bases between. The CDR3 sequence is 13 residues long.

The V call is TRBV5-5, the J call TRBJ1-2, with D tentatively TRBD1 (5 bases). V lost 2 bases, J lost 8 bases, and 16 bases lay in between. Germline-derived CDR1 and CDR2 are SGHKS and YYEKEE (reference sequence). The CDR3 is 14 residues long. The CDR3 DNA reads TGTGCCAGCAGCTTTTTTGAGGGGCTGGGCGGCTACACCTTC. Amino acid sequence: CASSFFEGLGGYTF.

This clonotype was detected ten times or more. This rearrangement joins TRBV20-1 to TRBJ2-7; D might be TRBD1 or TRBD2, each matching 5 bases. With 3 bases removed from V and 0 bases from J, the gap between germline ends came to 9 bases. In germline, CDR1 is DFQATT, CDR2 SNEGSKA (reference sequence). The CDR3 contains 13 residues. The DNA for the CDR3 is TGCAGTGCTAGGGCCGGGGCCTCCTACGAGCAGTACTTC. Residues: CSARAGASYEQYF.

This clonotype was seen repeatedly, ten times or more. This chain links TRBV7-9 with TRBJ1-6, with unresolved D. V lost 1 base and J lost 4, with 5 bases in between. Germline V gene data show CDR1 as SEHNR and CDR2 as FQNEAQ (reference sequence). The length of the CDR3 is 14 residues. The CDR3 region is CASSLGLYNSPLHF. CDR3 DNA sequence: TGTGCCAGCAGCTTAGGACTGTATAATTCACCCCTCCACTTT.

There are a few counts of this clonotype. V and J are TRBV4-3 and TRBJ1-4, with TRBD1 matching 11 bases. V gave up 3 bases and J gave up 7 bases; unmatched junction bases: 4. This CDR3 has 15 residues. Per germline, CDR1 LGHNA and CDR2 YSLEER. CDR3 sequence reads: CASSQPGQGVEKLFF. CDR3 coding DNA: TGCGCCAGCAGCCAGCCGGGACAGGGGGTTGAAAAACTGTTTTTT.

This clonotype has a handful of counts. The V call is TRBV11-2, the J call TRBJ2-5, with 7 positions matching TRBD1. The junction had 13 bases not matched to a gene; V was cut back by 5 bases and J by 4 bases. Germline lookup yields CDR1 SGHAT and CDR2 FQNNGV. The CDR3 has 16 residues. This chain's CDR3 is CASSESISQGPETQYF. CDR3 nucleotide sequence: TGTGCCAGCAGCGAATCAATCTCACAGGGGCCAGAGACCCAGTACTTC.

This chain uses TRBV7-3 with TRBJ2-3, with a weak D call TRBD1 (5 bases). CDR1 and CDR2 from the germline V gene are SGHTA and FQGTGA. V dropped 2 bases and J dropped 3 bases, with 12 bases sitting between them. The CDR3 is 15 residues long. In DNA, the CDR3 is TGTGCCAGCAGCTTAGGACGGCAGGGAACAGATACGCAGTATTTT. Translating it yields CASSLGRQGTDTQYF.

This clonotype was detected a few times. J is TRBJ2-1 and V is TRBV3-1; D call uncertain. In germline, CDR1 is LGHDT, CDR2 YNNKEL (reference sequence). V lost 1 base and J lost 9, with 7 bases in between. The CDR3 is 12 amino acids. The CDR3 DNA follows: TGTGCCAGCAGCCAAGTCAAAAGTGAGCAGTTCTTC. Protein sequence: CASSQVKSEQFF.

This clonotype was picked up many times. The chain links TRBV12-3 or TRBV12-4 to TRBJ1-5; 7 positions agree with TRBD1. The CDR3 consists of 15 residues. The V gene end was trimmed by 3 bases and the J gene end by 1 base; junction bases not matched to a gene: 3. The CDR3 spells CASSFQGGSNQPQHF. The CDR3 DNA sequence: TGTGCCAGCAGTTTCCAGGGGGGCAGCAATCAGCCCCAGCATTTT.